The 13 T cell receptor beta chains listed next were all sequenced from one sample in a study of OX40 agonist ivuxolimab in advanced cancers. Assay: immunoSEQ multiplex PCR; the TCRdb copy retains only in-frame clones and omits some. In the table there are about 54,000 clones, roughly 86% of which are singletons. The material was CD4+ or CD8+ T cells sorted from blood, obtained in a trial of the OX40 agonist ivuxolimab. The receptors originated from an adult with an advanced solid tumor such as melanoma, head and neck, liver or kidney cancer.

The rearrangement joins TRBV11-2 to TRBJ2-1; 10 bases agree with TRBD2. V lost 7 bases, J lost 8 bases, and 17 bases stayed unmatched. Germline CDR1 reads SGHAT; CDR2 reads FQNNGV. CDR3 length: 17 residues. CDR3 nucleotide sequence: TGTGCCAGCACCAAAGGGGGCCTAGCGGGAGTTTTGCATGAGCAGTTCTTC. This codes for CASTKGGLAGVLHEQFF.

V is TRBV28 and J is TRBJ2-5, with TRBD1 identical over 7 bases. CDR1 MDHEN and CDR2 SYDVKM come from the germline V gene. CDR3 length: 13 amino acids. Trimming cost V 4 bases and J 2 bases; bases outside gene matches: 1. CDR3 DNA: TGTGCCAGCAGTTCGGGACAGCAAGAGACCCAGTACTTC. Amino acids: CASSSGQQETQYF.

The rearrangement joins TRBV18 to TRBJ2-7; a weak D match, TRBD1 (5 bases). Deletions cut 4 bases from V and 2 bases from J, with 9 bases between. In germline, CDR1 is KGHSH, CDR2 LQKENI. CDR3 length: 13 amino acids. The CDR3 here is CASSQIGAYEQYF. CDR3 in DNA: TGTGCCAGCTCACAAATAGGGGCCTACGAGCAGTACTTC.

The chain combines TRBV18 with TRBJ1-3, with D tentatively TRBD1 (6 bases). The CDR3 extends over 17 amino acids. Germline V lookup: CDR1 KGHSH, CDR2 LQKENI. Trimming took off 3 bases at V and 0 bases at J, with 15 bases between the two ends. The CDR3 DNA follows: TGTGCCAGCTCACCTATTATTCGGACAGTCTCTGGAAACACCATATATTTT. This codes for CASSPIIRTVSGNTIYF.

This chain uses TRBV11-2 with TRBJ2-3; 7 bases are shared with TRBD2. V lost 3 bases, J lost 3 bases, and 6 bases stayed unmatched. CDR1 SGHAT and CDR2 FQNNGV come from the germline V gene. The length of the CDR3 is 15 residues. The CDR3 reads CASSLTGGDTDTQYF. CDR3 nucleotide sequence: TGTGCCAGCAGCTTGACGGGAGGAGATACAGATACGCAGTATTTT.

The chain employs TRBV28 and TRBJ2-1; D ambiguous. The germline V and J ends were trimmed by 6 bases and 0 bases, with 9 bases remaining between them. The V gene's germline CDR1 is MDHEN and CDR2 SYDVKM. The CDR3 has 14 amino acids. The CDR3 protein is CASSVLSSYNEQFF. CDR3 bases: TGTGCCAGCAGCGTCTTAAGCTCCTACAATGAGCAGTTCTTC.

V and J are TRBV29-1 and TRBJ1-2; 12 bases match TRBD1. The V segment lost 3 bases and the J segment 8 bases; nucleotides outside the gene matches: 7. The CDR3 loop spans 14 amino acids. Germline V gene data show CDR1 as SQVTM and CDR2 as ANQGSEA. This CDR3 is CSVDGTGGFGGYTF. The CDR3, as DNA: TGCAGCGTTGATGGGACAGGGGGCTTTGGAGGCTACACCTTC. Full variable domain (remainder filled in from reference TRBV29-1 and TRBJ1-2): SAVISQKPSRDICQRGTSLTIQCQVDSQVTMMFWYRQQPGQSLTLIATANQGSEATYESGFVIDKFPISRPNLTFSTLTVSNMSPEDSSIYLCSVDGTGGFGGYTFGSGTRLTVV.

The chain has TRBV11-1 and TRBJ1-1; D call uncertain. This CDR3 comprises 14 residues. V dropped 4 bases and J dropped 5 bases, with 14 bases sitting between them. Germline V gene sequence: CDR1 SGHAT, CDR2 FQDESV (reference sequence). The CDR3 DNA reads TGTGCCAGCAGCTCTAGGTTGGAGTATACTGAAGCTTTCTTT. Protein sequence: CASSSRLEYTEAFF.

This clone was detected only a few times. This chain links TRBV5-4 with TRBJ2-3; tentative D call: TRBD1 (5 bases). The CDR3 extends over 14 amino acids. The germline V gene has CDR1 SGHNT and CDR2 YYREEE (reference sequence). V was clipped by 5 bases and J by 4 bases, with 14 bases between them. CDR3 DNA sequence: TGTGCCAGCAGACCCGCCCAGGGCGCAGATACGCAGTATTTT. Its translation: CASRPAQGADTQYF.

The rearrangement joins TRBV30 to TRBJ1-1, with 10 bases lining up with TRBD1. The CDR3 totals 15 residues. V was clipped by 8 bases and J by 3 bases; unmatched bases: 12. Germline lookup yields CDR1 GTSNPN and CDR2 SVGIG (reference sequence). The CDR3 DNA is TGTGCCCATTCCGGGACAGGGGCCTTTGACACTGAAGCTTTCTTT. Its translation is CAHSGTGAFDTEAFF.

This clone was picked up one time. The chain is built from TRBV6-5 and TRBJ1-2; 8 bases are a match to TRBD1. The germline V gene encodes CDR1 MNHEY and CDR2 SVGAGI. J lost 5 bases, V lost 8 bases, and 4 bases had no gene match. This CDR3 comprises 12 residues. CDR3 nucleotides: TGTGCCAGCGAAACAGGGGGATATGGCTACACCTTC. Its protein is CASETGGYGYTF.

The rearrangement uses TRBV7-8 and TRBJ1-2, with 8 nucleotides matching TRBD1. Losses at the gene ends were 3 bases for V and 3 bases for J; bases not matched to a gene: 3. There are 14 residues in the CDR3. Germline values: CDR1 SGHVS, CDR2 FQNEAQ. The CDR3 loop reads CASSLSTGDYGYTF. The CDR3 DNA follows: TGTGCCAGCAGCTTGTCGACAGGGGACTATGGCTACACCTTC.

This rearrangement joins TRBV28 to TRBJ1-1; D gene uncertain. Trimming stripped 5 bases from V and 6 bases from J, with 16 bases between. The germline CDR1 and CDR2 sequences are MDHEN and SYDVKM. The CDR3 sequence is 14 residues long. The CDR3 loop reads CASSVTLPRAEAFF. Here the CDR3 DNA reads TGTGCCAGCAGTGTGACTTTGCCGCGCGCTGAAGCTTTCTTT.